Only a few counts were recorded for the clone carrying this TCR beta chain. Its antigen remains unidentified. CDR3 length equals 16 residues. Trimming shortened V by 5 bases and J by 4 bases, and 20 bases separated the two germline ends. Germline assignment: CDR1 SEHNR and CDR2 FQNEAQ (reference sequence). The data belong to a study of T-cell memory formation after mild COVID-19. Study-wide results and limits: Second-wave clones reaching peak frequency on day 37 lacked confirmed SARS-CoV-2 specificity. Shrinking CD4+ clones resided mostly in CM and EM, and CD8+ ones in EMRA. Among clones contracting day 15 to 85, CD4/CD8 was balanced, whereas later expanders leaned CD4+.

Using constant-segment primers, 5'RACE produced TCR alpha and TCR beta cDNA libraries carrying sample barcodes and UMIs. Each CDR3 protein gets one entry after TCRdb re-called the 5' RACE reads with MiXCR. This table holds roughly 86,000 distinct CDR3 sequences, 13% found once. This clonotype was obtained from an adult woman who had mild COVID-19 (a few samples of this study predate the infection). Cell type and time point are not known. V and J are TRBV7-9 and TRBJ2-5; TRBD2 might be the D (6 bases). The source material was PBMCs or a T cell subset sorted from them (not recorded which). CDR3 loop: CASSPRFSGAGETQYF. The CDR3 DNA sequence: TGTGCCAGCAGCCCACGATTTTCGGGAGCAGGAGAGACCCAGTACTTC.